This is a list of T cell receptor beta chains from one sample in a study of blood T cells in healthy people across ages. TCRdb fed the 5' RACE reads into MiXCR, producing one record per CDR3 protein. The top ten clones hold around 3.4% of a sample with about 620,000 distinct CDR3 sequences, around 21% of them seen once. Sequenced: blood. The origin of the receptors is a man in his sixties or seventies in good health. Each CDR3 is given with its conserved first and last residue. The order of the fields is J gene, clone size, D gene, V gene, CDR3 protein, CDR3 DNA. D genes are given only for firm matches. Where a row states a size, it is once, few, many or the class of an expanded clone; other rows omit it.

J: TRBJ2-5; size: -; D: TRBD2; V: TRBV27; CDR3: CASSSGLVRLYF; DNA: TGTGCCAGCAGCTCGGGACTAGTCAGACTGTACTTC
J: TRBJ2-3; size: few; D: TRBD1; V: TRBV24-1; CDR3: CATSDSGQQNTDTQYF; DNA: TGTGCCACCAGTGACTCGGGACAGCAAAACACAGATACGCAGTATTTT
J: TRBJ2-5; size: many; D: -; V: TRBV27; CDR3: CASSLIKGDGTQYF; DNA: TGTGCCAGCAGTTTAATAAAAGGAGATGGGACCCAGTACTTC
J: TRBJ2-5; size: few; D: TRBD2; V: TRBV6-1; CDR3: CASRETLAGVSHRETQYF; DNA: TGTGCCAGCAGGGAGACACTAGCGGGAGTTTCCCATAGAGAGACCCAGTACTTC
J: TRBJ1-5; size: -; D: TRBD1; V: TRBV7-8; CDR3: CASSSSGQGYQPQHF; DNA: TGTGCCAGCAGCTCTTCGGGACAGGGCTATCAGCCCCAGCATTTT
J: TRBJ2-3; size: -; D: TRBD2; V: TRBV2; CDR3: CASSSSGRAFRTDTQYF; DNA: TGTGCCAGCAGTTCTAGCGGGAGGGCCTTCCGCACAGATACGCAGTATTTT
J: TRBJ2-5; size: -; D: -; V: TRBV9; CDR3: CASSTSGKAETQYF; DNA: TGTGCCAGCAGCACGTCAGGGAAGGCAGAGACCCAGTACTTC
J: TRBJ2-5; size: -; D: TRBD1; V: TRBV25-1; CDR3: CASSASPRDRVGETQYF; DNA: TGTGCCAGCAGTGCCTCGCCCCGGGACAGGGTTGGAGAGACCCAGTACTTC
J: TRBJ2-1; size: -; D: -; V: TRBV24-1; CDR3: CATQATPGSNEQFF; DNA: TGTGCCACCCAGGCCACGCCTGGATCCAATGAGCAGTTCTTC
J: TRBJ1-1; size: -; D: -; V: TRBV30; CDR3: CAWRSSIGITEAFF; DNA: TGTGCCTGGCGGAGTAGTATAGGGATCACTGAAGCTTTCTTT
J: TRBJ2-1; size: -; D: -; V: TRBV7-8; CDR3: CASSLAGIKDNEQFF; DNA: TGTGCCAGCAGCTTAGCGGGGATTAAGGACAATGAGCAGTTCTTC
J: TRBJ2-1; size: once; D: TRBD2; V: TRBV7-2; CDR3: CASRGGLVNNEQFF; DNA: TGTGCCAGCAGGGGGGGACTAGTAAACAATGAGCAGTTCTTC
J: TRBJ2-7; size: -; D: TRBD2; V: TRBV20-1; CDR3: CSAPSGSYYEQYF; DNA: TGCAGTGCTCCTAGCGGGAGTTACTACGAGCAGTACTTC
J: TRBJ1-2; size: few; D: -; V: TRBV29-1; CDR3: CGVGDSYGYTF; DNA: TGCGGCGTCGGCGACAGCTATGGCTACACCTTC
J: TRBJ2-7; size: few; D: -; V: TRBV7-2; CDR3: CASSPDGAGIPYEQYF; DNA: TGTGCCAGCAGCCCCGATGGGGCGGGTATCCCCTACGAGCAGTACTTC
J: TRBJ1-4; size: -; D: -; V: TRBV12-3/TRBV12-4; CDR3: CASSDRTNEKLFF; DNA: TGTGCCAGCTCCGACCGAACTAATGAAAAACTGTTTTTT
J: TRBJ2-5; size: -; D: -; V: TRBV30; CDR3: CAWSRHLGETQYF; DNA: TGTGCCTGGAGTAGGCATTTGGGAGAGACCCAGTACTTC
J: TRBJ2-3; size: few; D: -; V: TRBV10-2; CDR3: CASSPPPSTDTQYF; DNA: TGCGCCAGCAGTCCGCCCCCCTCCACAGATACGCAGTATTTT
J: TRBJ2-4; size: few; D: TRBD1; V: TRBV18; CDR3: CASSRPGTGRDIQYF; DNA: TGTGCCAGCTCACGTCCCGGGACAGGGAGGGACATTCAGTACTTC
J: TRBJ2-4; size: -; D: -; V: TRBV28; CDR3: CASSPKTIQYF; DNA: TGTGCCAGCAGCCCCAAAACTATTCAGTACTTC
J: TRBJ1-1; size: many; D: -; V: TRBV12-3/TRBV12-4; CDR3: CASSLRVNTEAFF; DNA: TGTGCCAGCAGTTTACGGGTGAACACTGAAGCTTTCTTT
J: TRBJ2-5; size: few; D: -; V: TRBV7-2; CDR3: CASSPLTGFGETQYF; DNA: TGTGCCAGCAGCCCTCTCACAGGGTTCGGAGAGACCCAGTACTTC
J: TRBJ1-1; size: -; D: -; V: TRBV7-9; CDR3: CASSLDSTMNTEAFF; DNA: TGTGCCAGCAGCTTAGACAGTACCATGAACACTGAAGCTTTCTTT
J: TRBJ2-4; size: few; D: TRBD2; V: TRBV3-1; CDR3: CASSQDEGGLAENIQYF; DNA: TGTGCCAGCAGCCAAGATGAAGGCGGACTAGCCGAAAACATTCAGTACTTC
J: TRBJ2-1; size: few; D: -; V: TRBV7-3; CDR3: CASSLNRLNNEQFF; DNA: TGTGCCAGCAGCTTAAATAGACTCAACAATGAGCAGTTCTTC
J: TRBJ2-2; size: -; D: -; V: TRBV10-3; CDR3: CAISDDRRDTGELFF; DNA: TGTGCCATCAGTGATGACAGGAGGGACACCGGGGAGCTGTTTTTT
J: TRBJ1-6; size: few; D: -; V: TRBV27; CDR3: CASGRVDSPLHF; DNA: TGTGCCAGCGGCAGGGTCGATTCACCCCTCCACTTT
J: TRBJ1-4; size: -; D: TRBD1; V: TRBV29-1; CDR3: CSATTGWEKLFF; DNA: TGCAGCGCCACGACAGGGTGGGAAAAACTGTTTTTT
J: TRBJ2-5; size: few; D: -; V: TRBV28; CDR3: CASTQSDRKETQYF; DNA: TGTGCCAGCACCCAGTCGGACAGAAAAGAGACCCAGTACTTC
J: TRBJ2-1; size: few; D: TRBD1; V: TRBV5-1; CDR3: CASSSGQGIYNEQFF; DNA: TGCGCCAGCAGCTCGGGACAGGGGATCTACAATGAGCAGTTCTTC
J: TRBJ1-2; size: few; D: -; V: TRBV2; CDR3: CASRPGGYGYTF; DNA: TGTGCCAGCAGGCCTGGCGGCTATGGCTACACCTTC
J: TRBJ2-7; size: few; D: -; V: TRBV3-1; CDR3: CASSQGADFSYEQYF; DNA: TGTGCCAGCAGCCAAGGAGCGGATTTCTCCTACGAGCAGTACTTC
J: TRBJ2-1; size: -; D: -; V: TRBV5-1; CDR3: CASSLAGMAAYNEQFF; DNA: TGCGCCAGCAGCTTGGCGGGGATGGCGGCTTACAATGAGCAGTTCTTC
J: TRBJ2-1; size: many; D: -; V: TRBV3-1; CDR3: CASSQPYNEQFF; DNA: TGTGCCAGCAGCCAGCCCTACAATGAGCAGTTCTTC
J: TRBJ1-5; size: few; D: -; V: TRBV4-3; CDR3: CASSQRRGQPQHF; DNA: TGCGCCAGCAGCCAGCGTCGGGGGCAGCCCCAGCATTTT
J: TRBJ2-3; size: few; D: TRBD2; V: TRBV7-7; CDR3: CASSSGLAGTTDTQYF; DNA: TGTGCTAGCAGCTCAGGACTAGCGGGGACCACAGATACGCAGTATTTT
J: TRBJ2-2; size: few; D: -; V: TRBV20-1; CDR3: CSASGRSAGELFF; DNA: TGCAGTGCTAGCGGGAGATCGGCCGGGGAGCTGTTTTTT
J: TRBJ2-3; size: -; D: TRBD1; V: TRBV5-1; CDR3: CASSFTGQGDTQDTQYF; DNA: TGCGCCAGCAGCTTCACTGGACAGGGGGATACCCAGGATACGCAGTATTTT
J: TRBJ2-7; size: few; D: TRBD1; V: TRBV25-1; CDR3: CASRRDRDSSYEQYF; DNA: TGTGCCAGCAGAAGGGACAGGGACAGCTCCTACGAGCAGTACTTC
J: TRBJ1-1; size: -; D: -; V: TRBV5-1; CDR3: CASSLLGDTEAFF; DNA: TGCGCCAGCAGCTTGCTTGGGGACACTGAAGCTTTCTTT
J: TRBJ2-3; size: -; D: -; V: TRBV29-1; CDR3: CSVVQRTDTQYF; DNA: TGCAGCGTTGTACAGCGCACAGATACGCAGTATTTT
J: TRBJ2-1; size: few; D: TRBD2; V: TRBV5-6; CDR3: CASGFAGVALGEQFF; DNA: TGTGCCAGCGGCTTTGCGGGAGTAGCCCTGGGTGAGCAGTTCTTC
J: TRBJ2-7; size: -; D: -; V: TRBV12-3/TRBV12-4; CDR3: CASSLDTGYEQYF; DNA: TGTGCCAGCAGTTTAGACACAGGGTACGAGCAGTACTTC